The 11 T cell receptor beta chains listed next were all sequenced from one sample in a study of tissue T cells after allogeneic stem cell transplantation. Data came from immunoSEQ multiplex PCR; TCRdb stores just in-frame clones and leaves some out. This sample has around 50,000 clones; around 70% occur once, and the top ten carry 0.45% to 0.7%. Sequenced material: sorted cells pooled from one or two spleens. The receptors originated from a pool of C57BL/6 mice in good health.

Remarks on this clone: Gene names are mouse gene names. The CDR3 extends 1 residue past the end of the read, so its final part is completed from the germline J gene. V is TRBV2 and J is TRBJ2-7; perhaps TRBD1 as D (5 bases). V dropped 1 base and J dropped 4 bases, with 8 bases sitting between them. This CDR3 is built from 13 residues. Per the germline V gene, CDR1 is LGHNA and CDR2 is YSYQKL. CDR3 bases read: TGTGCCAGCAGCCAAGGGACAAAATATGAACAGTAC. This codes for CASSQGTKYEQY. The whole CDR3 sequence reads CASSQGTKYEQYF.

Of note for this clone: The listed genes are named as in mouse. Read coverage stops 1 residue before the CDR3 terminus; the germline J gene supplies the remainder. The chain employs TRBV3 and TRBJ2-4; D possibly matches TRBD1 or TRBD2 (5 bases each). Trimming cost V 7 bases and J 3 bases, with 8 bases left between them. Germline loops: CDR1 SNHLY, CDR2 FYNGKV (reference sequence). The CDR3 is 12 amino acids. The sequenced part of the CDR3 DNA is TGTGCCAGCACGGGACCCCAAAACACCTTGTAC. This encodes CASTGPQNTLY. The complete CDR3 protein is CASTGPQNTLYF.

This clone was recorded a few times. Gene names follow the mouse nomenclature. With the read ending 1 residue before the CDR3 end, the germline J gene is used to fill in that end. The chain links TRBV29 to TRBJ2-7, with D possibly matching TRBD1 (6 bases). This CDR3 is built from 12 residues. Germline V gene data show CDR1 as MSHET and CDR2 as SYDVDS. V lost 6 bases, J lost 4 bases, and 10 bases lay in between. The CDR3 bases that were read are TGTGCTAGCAGGCAGGGGAATTATGAACAGTAC. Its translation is CASRQGNYEQY. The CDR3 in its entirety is CASRQGNYEQYF. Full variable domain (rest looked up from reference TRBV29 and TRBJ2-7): DMKVTQMPRYLIKRMGENVLLECGQDMSHETMYWYRQDPGLGLQLIYISYDVDSNSEGDIPKGYRVSRKKREHFSLILDSAKTNQTSVYFCASRQGNYEQYFGPGTRLTVL.

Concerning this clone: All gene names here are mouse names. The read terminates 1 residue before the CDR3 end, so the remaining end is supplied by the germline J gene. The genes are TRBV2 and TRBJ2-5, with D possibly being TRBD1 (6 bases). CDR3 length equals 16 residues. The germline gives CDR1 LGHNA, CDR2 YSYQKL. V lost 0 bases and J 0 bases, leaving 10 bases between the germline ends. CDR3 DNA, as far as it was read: TGTGCCAGCAGCCAAGAAGGCAGGGGTAACCAAGACACCCAGTAC. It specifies CASSQEGRGNQDTQY. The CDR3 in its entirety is CASSQEGRGNQDTQYF.

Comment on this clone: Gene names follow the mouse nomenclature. The CDR3 is CASRTGGAAEQFF. CDR3 DNA, as far as it was read: TGTGCCAGCAGGACTGGGGGGGCTGCTGAGCAGTTC. The V call is TRBV4, the J call TRBJ2-1, with 12 bases matching TRBD2. The read gets to within 1 residue of the CDR3 end, and the germline J gene fills in the rest. CDR3 size: 13 residues. Germline-derived CDR1 and CDR2 are LGHDT and YNNKQL (reference sequence). The J segment lost 6 bases and the V segment lost 6 bases, leaving 0 bases of the junction unmatched.

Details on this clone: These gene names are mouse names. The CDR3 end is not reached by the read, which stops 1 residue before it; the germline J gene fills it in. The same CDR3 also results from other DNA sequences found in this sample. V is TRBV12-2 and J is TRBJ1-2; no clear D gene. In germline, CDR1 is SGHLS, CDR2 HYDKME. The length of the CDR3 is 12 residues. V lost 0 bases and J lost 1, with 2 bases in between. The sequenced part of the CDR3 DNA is TGTGCCAGCTCTCTCGGAAACTCCGACTACACC. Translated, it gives CASSLGNSDYT. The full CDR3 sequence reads CASSLGNSDYTF.

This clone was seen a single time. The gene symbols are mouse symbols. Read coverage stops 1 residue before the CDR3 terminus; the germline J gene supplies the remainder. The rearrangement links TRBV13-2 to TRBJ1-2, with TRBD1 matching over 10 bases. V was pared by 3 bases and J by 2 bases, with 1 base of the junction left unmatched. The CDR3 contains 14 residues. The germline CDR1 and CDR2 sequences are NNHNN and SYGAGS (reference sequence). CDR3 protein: CASGADRGNSDYTF. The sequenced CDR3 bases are TGTGCCAGCGGTGCGGACAGGGGGAACTCCGACTACACC.

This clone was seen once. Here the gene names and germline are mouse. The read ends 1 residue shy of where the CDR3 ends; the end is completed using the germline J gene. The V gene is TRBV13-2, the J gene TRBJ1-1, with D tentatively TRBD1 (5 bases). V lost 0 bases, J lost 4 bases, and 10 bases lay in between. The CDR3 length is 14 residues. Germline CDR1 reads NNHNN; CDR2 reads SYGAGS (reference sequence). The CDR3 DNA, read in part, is TGTGCCAGCGGTGATGCAGGGTGGAGCACAGAAGTCTTC. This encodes CASGDAGWSTEVF. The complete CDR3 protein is CASGDAGWSTEVFF.

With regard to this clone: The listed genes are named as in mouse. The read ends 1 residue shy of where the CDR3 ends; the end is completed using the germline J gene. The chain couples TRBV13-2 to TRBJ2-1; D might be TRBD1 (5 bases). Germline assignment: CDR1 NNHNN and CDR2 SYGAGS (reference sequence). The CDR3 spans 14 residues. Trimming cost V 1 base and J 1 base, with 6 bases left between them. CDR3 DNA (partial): TGTGCCAGCGGTGATCCAGGGAACTATGCTGAGCAGTTC. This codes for CASGDPGNYAEQF. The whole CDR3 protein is CASGDPGNYAEQFF.

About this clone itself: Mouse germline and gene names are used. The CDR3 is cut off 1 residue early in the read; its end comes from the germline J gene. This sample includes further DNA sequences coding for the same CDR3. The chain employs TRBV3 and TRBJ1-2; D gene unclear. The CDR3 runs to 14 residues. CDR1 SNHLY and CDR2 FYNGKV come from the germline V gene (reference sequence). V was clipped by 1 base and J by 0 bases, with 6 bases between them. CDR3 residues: CASSLEGANSDYTF. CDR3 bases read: TGTGCCAGCAGCTTAGAGGGTGCAAACTCCGACTACACC.

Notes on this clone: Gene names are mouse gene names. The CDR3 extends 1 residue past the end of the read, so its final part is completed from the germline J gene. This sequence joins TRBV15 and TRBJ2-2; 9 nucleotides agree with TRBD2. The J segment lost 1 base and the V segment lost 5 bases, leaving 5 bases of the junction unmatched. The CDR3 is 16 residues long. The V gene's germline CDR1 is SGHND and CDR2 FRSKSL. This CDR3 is CASSLRDWENTGQLYF. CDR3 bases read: TGTGCCAGCAGTCTCCGGGACTGGGAAAACACCGGGCAGCTCTAC.